This T cell receptor (beta chain) was documented in a study of T cells in Graves' hyperthyroidism and ophthalmopathy. Study results and limitations: In blood, most of the thyroid clonotypes expanded above 0.001 were also present.

The ends lost 6 bases at V and 0 bases at J; junction bases unmatched: 5. CDR1 is MNHEY, CDR2 SMNVEV, per germline (reference sequence). This CDR3 spans 15 amino acids. With duration under 3 months, ophthalmopathy was active: Clinical Activity Score at least 3, NOSPECS at least 4. Orbital computed tomography, thyroid ultrasound, serum thyroxine and TRAb, and clinical symptoms together informed the diagnoses. The PBMCs were sourced from fresh peripheral blood (about 9.7 ml). This clonotype was recorded many times. Its antigen is undetermined. RNA transcripts provided the source from which TCR beta CDR3 regions were amplified. The study used the HTBI primer set for a first-round RT-PCR of the TCR CDR3. TCRdb redid the calling of the multiplex PCR reads with MiXCR, one entry per CDR3 protein. The sample records over 450,000 distinct CDR3 sequences, roughly 15% being singletons.

This chain joins TRBV27 and TRBJ2-1, with 7 bases fitting TRBD1. The sequence was collected from a young woman with Graves' ophthalmopathy. The sequencing sample was made of blood. DNA for the CDR3: TGTGCCAGCAGGCTCCAGGGGGTCTCCTACAATGAGCAGTTCTTC. Protein product: CASRLQGVSYNEQFF.